The 13 T cell receptor beta chains listed next were all sequenced from one sample in a study of post-analysis software for immune sequencing data. Their target antigens are unknown. Built from TCR beta cDNA, the libraries had unique molecular identifiers in them. TCRdb ran MiXCR on the PCR reads and lists one entry per CDR3 protein. The data contain 700,000 to 900,000 distinct CDR3 sequences, 40% to 55% of them seen just once; the ten biggest clones take up approximately 4.4%. Overall study results and limits: Included in a set of about 5 TRBV segments more frequent in patients than controls were TRBV5-6, TRBV5-1 and TRBV20-1.

Sequencing was done on a sample of blood. These receptors originate from a girl aged 5-17 years with multiple sclerosis.

The sample holds a few counts of this clonotype. This chain connects TRBV27 to TRBJ2-6; 7 bases line up with TRBD1. V gave up 6 bases and J gave up 2 bases; unmatched junction bases: 7. Germline V lookup: CDR1 MNHEY, CDR2 SMNVEV (reference sequence). The CDR3 is made up of 16 amino acids. This CDR3 reads CASSQIGGAGANVLTF. The CDR3 DNA follows: TGTGCCAGCAGCCAAATAGGGGGCGCTGGGGCCAACGTCCTGACTTTC.

V gene TRBV2 combines with J gene TRBJ2-3; tentatively, D is TRBD2 (5 bases). The germline V and J ends were trimmed by 2 bases and 2 bases, with 8 bases remaining between them. The CDR3 length is 14 residues. Germline V gene data show CDR1 as SNHLY and CDR2 as FYNNEI. In DNA, the CDR3 is TGTGCCAGCAGTGAACTAGCCACCACAGATACGCAGTATTTT. Its translation is CASSELATTDTQYF. The variable domain in full, with the rest retrieved from reference TRBV2 and TRBJ2-3, is EPEVTQTPSHQVTQMGQEVILRCVPISNHLYFYWYRQILGQKVEFLVSFYNNEISEKSEIFDDQFSVERPDGSNFTLKIRSTKLEDSAMYFCASSELATTDTQYFGPGTRLTVL.

As to this clonotype: A much more abundant neighbour one base away suggests this may be a read error. The J gene is TRBJ2-7, the V gene TRBV9, with 12 positions matching TRBD2. TRBJ2-5 explains the end of the DNA better; the J call may be wrong. The CDR3 is made up of 17 amino acids. Germline V gene sequence: CDR1 SGDLS, CDR2 YYNGEE. The CDR3 nucleotides read TGTGCCAGCAGCGACTTCCCCAAACTAGCGGGAGGAGAGACCCAGTACTTC. It specifies CASSDFPKLAGGETQYF.

This clonotype has only a few counts. The chain is built from TRBV14 and TRBJ2-1, with a tentative D call TRBD2 (5 bases). CDR3 size: 15 residues. The germline V and J ends were trimmed by 1 base and 5 bases, with 12 bases remaining between them. Germline V gives CDR1 SGHDN, CDR2 FVKESK. The CDR3 here is CASSQVAGGHNEQFF. The CDR3 DNA reads as TGTGCCAGCAGCCAAGTCGCAGGAGGCCACAATGAGCAGTTCTTC.

The table lists this clonotype with a few counts. The chain has TRBV20-1 and TRBJ2-1; TRBD1 matches 9 bases. Near its end, the DNA agrees better with TRBJ2-7, so the J call may be wrong. Germline CDR1 reads DFQATT; CDR2 reads SNEGSKA (reference sequence). CDR3 length: 13 residues. In DNA, the CDR3 is TGCAGTGCTGGTACCGGGACAGGGTTTGAGCAGTACTTC. Translated: CSAGTGTGFEQYF.

This clonotype showed up just a few times. This CDR3 reads CSAIAGLNYNEQFF. The CDR3 DNA is TGCAGTGCTATAGCGGGCCTAAACTACAATGAGCAGTTCTTC. V gene TRBV20-1 combines with J gene TRBJ2-1, with TRBD2 identical over 7 bases. Germline CDR1 DFQATT, CDR2 SNEGSKA (reference sequence). This CDR3 is built from 14 residues. Trimming removed 4 bases from V and 3 bases from J; junction bases left unmatched: 6.

The chain recombines TRBV20-1 with TRBJ2-4; D remains unclear. Near its end, the DNA agrees better with TRBJ2-7, so the J call may be wrong. Germline CDR1 is DFQATT and CDR2 is SNEGSKA (reference sequence). The CDR3 is made up of 13 amino acids. Written as DNA, the CDR3 is TGCAGTGCTCCCGGGTCTCACCCCTACGAGCAGTACTTC. Amino acid sequence: CSAPGSHPYEQYF.

The chain links TRBV7-9 to TRBJ2-5; D gene unclear. Trimming pared 5 bases from V and 3 bases from J, leaving 10 bases between. The germline gives CDR1 SEHNR, CDR2 FQNEAQ (reference sequence). The CDR3 sequence is 13 residues long. CDR3 residues: CASSGLYEETQYF. The CDR3 DNA reads as TGTGCCAGCAGCGGTCTTTACGAAGAGACCCAGTACTTC.

The chain links TRBV7-2 to TRBJ2-3; D call uncertain. The CDR3 runs to 15 residues. Trimming left V 3 bases short and J 2 bases short, with 12 bases between. CDR1 and CDR2 (germline): SGHTA, FQGNSA. The CDR3 DNA sequence: TGTGCCAGCAGCTTTATAGCCCTCCCCACAGATACGCAGTATTTT. This translates into CASSFIALPTDTQYF.

This clonotype was seen only a few times. The chain uses TRBV11-2 and TRBJ2-1, with D possibly being TRBD1 (6 bases). Trimming removed 5 bases at V and 10 bases at J, with 24 bases between. There are 16 residues in the CDR3. CDR1 and CDR2 from the germline V gene are SGHAT and FQNNGV. The CDR3 region has the DNA TGTGCCAGCAGCCCAGAACAGGGCCGTAACTTTTTGGAGCAGTTCTTC. Translating it yields CASSPEQGRNFLEQFF. Together with reference TRBV11-2 and TRBJ2-1, the CDR3 gives the full variable domain: EAGVAQSPRYKIIEKRQSVAFWCNPISGHATLYWYQQILGQGPKLLIQFQNNGVVDDSQLPKDRFSAERLKGVDSTLKIQPAKLEDSAVYLCASSPEQGRNFLEQFFGPGTRLTVL.

J is TRBJ2-3 and V is TRBV24-1; no clear D. CDR3 size: 11 residues. Germline-derived CDR1 and CDR2 are KGHDR and SFDVKD. The ends were cut back, 9 bases at V and 6 bases at J, with 9 bases in the middle. The DNA of the CDR3 is TGTGCCACCGGGCGGACGGATACGCAGTATTTT. Amino acid sequence: CATGRTDTQYF.

This clonotype appeared a single time. CDR3 in amino acids: CSARDSANLNEKLFF. CDR3 coding DNA: TGCAGTGCTAGGGACAGCGCAAACTTAAATGAAAAACTGTTTTTT. The chain combines TRBV20-1 with TRBJ1-4; D is possibly TRBD1 (6 bases). V shed 3 bases and J shed 5 bases, with 16 bases lying between them. The CDR3 has 15 amino acids. Germline values: CDR1 DFQATT, CDR2 SNEGSKA (reference sequence).

The chain combines TRBV12-3 or TRBV12-4 with TRBJ2-7; 14 bases agree with TRBD2. TRBJ2-5 matches the DNA end more closely, so the J call is doubtful. This CDR3 has 17 residues. The chain's CDR3 is CASSTGTSGSPRETQYF. For the CDR3, the DNA is TGTGCCAGCAGCACCGGGACTAGCGGGAGTCCGCGAGAGACCCAGTACTTC.